These 13 T cell receptor beta chains share one sample of origin, sequenced in a study of blood T cell repertoires in COVID-19. Sequencing used immunoSEQ multiplex PCR; TCRdb keeps in-frame clones, though not all of them. The repertoire consists of roughly 75,000 clones, with more than 80% occurring once and the leading ten covering less than 9%. Sequenced: peripheral blood. Source of these receptors: a human donor in a cohort sampled during active COVID-19.

The chain is built from TRBV3-1 (or the pseudogene TRBV3-2) and TRBJ2-7; TRBD1 matches 7 bases. CDR1 and CDR2 from the germline V gene are LGHDT and YNNKEL (reference sequence). The CDR3 sequence is 14 residues long. Trimming at V came to 2 bases and at J to 3 bases, leaving 4 bases not matched to a gene. The CDR3 DNA sequence: TGTGCCAGCAGCCAAAGAGGGGGCGACTACGAGCAGTACTTC. Encoded protein: CASSQRGGDYEQYF.

The chain recombines TRBV5-4 with TRBJ2-1; the match to TRBD2 covers 7 bases. In germline, CDR1 is SGHNT, CDR2 YYREEE (reference sequence). The CDR3 extends over 13 amino acids. V lost 2 bases, J lost 8 bases, and 4 bases stayed unmatched. The chain's CDR3 is CASSFSGRDEQFF. The DNA of the CDR3 is TGTGCCAGCAGCTTTTCAGGGAGGGATGAGCAGTTCTTC.

This chain links TRBV3-1 (or the pseudogene TRBV3-2) with TRBJ2-2; a possible D gene is TRBD1 (6 bases). Trimming took 2 bases from V and 7 from J, leaving 14 bases between them. The CDR3 runs to 15 residues. Germline V gene data show CDR1 as LGHDT and CDR2 as YNNKEL (reference sequence). The DNA for the CDR3 is TGTGCCAGCAGCCAACTAACAGGGCTGGGCGGGGAGCTGTTTTTT. Its protein is CASSQLTGLGGELFF.

V gene TRBV12-1 combines with J gene TRBJ2-2; the table's D gene call, TRBD2, was not cross checked with the DNA. TRBV12-1 is a listed pseudogene. This CDR3 region has 19 residues. DNA for the CDR3: TGTGCCAGCAGCAAAAGAGGACTAGCGGGGGTCGCGAACACCGGGGAGCTGTTTTTT. It yields the protein CASSKRGLAGVANTGELFF.

CDR3 loop: CASSPSPLGPNQPQHF. The CDR3 DNA is TGTGCCAGTAGTCCCTCCCCCCTTGGGCCAAATCAGCCCCAGCATTTT. The chain joins TRBV19 to TRBJ1-5; D not certain. The CDR3 has 16 residues. With 5 bases removed from V and 4 bases from J, the gap between germline ends came to 18 bases. In germline, CDR1 is LNHDA, CDR2 SQIVND (reference sequence).

The CDR3 sequence is CASSWETGASTGELFF. CDR3 DNA sequence: TGTGCCAGTAGTTGGGAGACAGGGGCGAGCACCGGGGAGCTGTTTTTT. The chain recombines TRBV19 with TRBJ2-2; 8 bases fit TRBD1. Germline CDR1 and CDR2: LNHDA and SQIVND (reference sequence). V shed 5 bases, J shed 4 bases, and the junction held 9 bases outside the gene matches. This CDR3 has 16 residues.

The chain is built from TRBV5-1 and TRBJ2-7; possible D gene TRBD1, 6 bases. This CDR3 spans 18 amino acids. Germline V CDR1 and CDR2: SGHRS, YFSETQ. Trimming pared 0 bases from V and 0 bases from J, leaving 19 bases between. CDR3 loop: CASSLEPQGHSSSYEQYF. CDR3 DNA: TGCGCCAGCAGCTTGGAGCCCCAGGGGCACTCGAGCTCCTACGAGCAGTACTTC.

The gene calls are TRBV6-6 and TRBJ2-7; D is possibly TRBD1 (6 bases). The V end lost 6 bases, the J end lost 0 bases, and 9 bases lay between the germline ends. CDR3 size: 13 residues. CDR1 MNHNY and CDR2 SVGAGI come from the germline V gene (reference sequence). CDR3 loop: CASRGQFSYEQYF. CDR3 in DNA: TGTGCCAGCAGAGGACAGTTCTCCTACGAGCAGTACTTC.

The V and J genes are TRBV6-1 and TRBJ1-5, with 9 bases matching TRBD1. CDR1 is MNHNS and CDR2 is SASEGT in the germline V gene. The J segment lost 4 bases and the V segment lost 4 bases, leaving 8 bases of the junction unmatched. The CDR3 covers 16 residues. The CDR3 nucleotides are TGTGCCAGCAGTGCGCCGGCCGGGACAGGGAATCAGCCCCAGCATTTT. Encoded protein: CASSAPAGTGNQPQHF.

This rearrangement joins TRBV29-1 to TRBJ2-2; 7 positions agree with TRBD1. J gave up 1 base and V 7 bases, and 9 bases lay outside the gene matches. Germline V gene data show CDR1 as SQVTM and CDR2 as ANQGSEA. This CDR3 is 15 amino acids long. The CDR3 loop is CSAQTGRLNTGELFF. The CDR3 DNA sequence: TGCAGCGCCCAGACAGGGAGATTGAACACCGGGGAGCTGTTTTTT.

The chain combines TRBV7-2 with TRBJ1-6; TRBD1 matches at 7 bases. V shed 0 bases, J shed 5 bases, and the junction held 1 base outside the gene matches. Germline CDR1 and CDR2: SGHTA and FQGNSA. There are 15 residues in the CDR3. CDR3 protein: CASSLAQGNNSPLHF. The CDR3 bases are TGTGCCAGCAGCTTAGCACAGGGGAATAATTCACCCCTCCACTTT.

The chain uses TRBV5-1 and TRBJ2-5; D is perhaps TRBD2 (6 bases). V was shortened by 5 bases and J by 2 bases, with 13 bases between the two germline ends. Germline V gene sequence: CDR1 SGHRS, CDR2 YFSETQ. The CDR3 totals 14 residues. CDR3 amino acids: CASSTQGGQETQYF. The CDR3 bases are TGCGCCAGCAGTACCCAGGGAGGACAAGAGACCCAGTACTTC.

This sequence joins TRBV7-9 and TRBJ2-1; TRBD1 is a possible D gene (6 bases). The CDR3 has 15 residues. Germline-derived CDR1 and CDR2 are SEHNR and FQNEAQ (reference sequence). V lost 5 bases and J 7 bases, leaving 18 bases between the germline ends. In DNA, the CDR3 is TGTGCCAGCAGCAACAGGGTGTTGCAGGATAATGAGCAGTTCTTC. Protein sequence: CASSNRVLQDNEQFF. The full variable domain, in which reference TRBV7-9 and TRBJ2-1 provide the parts outside the CDR3, is DTGVSQNPRHKITKRGQNVTFRCDPISEHNRLYWYRQTLGQGPEFLTYFQNEAQLEKSRLLSDRFSAERPKGSFSTLEIQRTEQGDSAMYLCASSNRVLQDNEQFFGPGTRLTVL.